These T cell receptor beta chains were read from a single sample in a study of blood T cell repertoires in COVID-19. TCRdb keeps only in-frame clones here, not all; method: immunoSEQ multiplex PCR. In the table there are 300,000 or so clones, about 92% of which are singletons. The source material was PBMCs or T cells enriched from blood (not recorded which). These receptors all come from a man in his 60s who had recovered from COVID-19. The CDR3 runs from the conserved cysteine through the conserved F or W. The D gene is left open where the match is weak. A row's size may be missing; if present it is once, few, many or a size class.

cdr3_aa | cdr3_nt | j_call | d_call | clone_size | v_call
CASSPGQNTEAFF | TGTGCCAGCTCGCCGGGACAGAACACTGAAGCTTTCTTT | TRBJ1-1 | - | once | TRBV18
CASSQDLRLAGGNEQFF | TGTGCCAGCAGCCAAGATCTGAGACTAGCGGGGGGAAATGAGCAGTTCTTC | TRBJ2-1 | TRBD2 | - | TRBV3-1/TRBV3-2
CASSVGPGPEQFF | TGTGCCAGCAGCGTAGGACCAGGGCCTGAGCAGTTCTTC | TRBJ2-1 | - | - | TRBV9
CASSLVGGLPNQPQHF | TGCGCCAGCAGCTTGGTCGGTGGGCTTCCCAATCAGCCCCAGCATTTT | TRBJ1-5 | - | - | TRBV5-1
CASSSQQGSGELFF | TGTGCCAGCAGCTCCCAACAGGGTTCCGGGGAGCTGTTTTTT | TRBJ2-2 | - | once | TRBV7-3
CASSVNPGQQNTEAFF | TGTGCCAGCAGCGTCAACCCGGGACAGCAAAACACTGAAGCTTTCTTT | TRBJ1-1 | TRBD1 | - | TRBV9
CASSELRAAIVEQYF | TGTGCCAGCAGTGAACTCAGGGCTGCTATTGTCGAGCAGTACTTC | TRBJ2-7 | - | - | TRBV25-1
CAISGANGEYGYTF | TGTGCCATCAGTGGGGCAAATGGGGAGTATGGCTACACCTTC | TRBJ1-2 | - | - | TRBV10-3
CASSLSGEKLFF | TGCGCCAGCAGCTTGTCGGGTGAAAAACTGTTTTTT | TRBJ1-4 | - | once | TRBV5-1
CSASGVYGLAGTINNEQFF | TGCAGTGCTAGTGGGGTGTATGGACTAGCGGGGACAATTAACAATGAGCAGTTCTTC | TRBJ2-1 | TRBD2 | - | TRBV20-1
CASSQEVTSGNQNIQYF | TGCGCCAGCAGCCAAGAAGTAACTAGCGGGAACCAAAACATTCAGTACTTC | TRBJ2-4 | TRBD2 | - | TRBV4-1
CASSSSGTYTGELFF | TGTGCCAGCAGCTCTTCCGGGACATACACCGGGGAGCTGTTTTTT | TRBJ2-2 | - | - | TRBV7-9
CASRGLAYEQYF | TGTGCCAGCAGGGGACTAGCCTACGAGCAGTACTTC | TRBJ2-7 | TRBD2 | - | TRBV6-5
CASSHRGVRQPQHF | TGTGCCAGCAGTCACCGCGGGGTTAGGCAGCCCCAGCATTTT | TRBJ1-5 | - | - | TRBV28
CAWSVGQDGYTF | TGTGCCTGGAGTGTTGGGCAGGATGGCTACACCTTC | TRBJ1-2 | - | - | TRBV30
CASSLGLASEQFF | TGTGCCAGCAGCCTAGGACTAGCGAGTGAGCAGTTCTTC | TRBJ2-1 | TRBD2 | - | TRBV11-2
CASNGRGPSLVNEQFF | TGTGCCAGTAACGGGAGGGGCCCCTCCCTGGTCAATGAGCAGTTCTTC | TRBJ2-1 | TRBD2 | - | TRBV19
CATDGSSGGFNEQFF | TGTGCCACCGATGGGTCTAGCGGGGGATTCAATGAGCAGTTCTTC | TRBJ2-1 | TRBD2 | - | TRBV28
CASSSRNYGYTF | TGTGCCAGCAGCTCGCGGAACTATGGCTACACCTTC | TRBJ1-2 | - | - | TRBV11-2
CASSQDNVIGGRLETQYF | TGCGCCAGCAGCCAAGATAACGTTATAGGGGGACGGTTGGAGACCCAGTACTTC | TRBJ2-5 | - | - | TRBV4-3
CASSPTSSGGAGKAFF | TGTGCCAGCAGCCCAACCTCGAGTGGGGGGGCGGGGAAAGCTTTCTTT | TRBJ1-1 | - | - | TRBV7-9
CASSPRQGSYEQYF | TGTGCCAGCTCACCACGACAAGGTAGCTACGAGCAGTACTTC | TRBJ2-7 | - | - | TRBV18
CASSQGRTTVNTEAFF | TGCGCCAGCAGCCAAGGCCGTACAACAGTGAACACTGAAGCTTTCTTT | TRBJ1-1 | - | - | TRBV4-3
CASSGRASGEPYEQYF | TGTGCCAGTAGTGGGCGCGCTAGCGGGGAACCCTACGAGCAGTACTTC | TRBJ2-7 | TRBD2 | - | TRBV19
CASSLAASGGSNEQFF | TGCGCCAGCAGCTTGGCCGCTAGCGGGGGGTCCAATGAGCAGTTCTTC | TRBJ2-1 | TRBD2 | - | TRBV5-1
CATSGLTGTGIWGYTF | TGTGCCACCAGCGGGCTTACCGGGACAGGGATTTGGGGCTACACCTTC | TRBJ1-2 | TRBD1 | - | TRBV15
CASSEGVSSGGIQETQYF | TGTGCCAGCAGCGAGGGGGTCTCTAGCGGGGGAATACAAGAGACCCAGTACTTC | TRBJ2-5 | TRBD2 | - | TRBV9
CASQGGHNSPLHF | TGTGCCAGTCAGGGAGGGCATAATTCACCCCTCCACTTT | TRBJ1-6 | - | - | TRBV19
CASRAGQGTYEQYF | TGCGCCAGCAGGGCGGGACAGGGTACCTACGAGCAGTACTTC | TRBJ2-7 | TRBD1 | - | TRBV10-2
CASSLGGGTEAFF | TGTGCCAGCAGCCTCGGGGGAGGCACTGAAGCTTTCTTT | TRBJ1-1 | - | - | TRBV7-8
CASSLAGGEYRSETQYF | TGTGCCAGCAGCTTAGCGGGAGGGGAATATAGGTCAGAGACCCAGTACTTC | TRBJ2-5 | TRBD2 | - | TRBV7-2
CASSDSPGRVSTDTQYF | TGTGCCAGCAGTGATTCGCCCGGGAGAGTTAGCACAGATACGCAGTATTTT | TRBJ2-3 | - | - | TRBV2
CASSQDQGGREKLFF | TGTGCCAGCAGCCAAGACCAAGGGGGCCGTGAAAAACTGTTTTTT | TRBJ1-4 | TRBD1 | - | TRBV3-1/TRBV3-2
CASSIAAQGWTGELFF | TGTGCCAGTAGTATCGCGGCCCAGGGGTGGACCGGGGAGCTGTTTTTT | TRBJ2-2 | - | - | TRBV19
CASSFRQGSEKLFF | TGCGCCAGCAGCTTCCGACAGGGATCTGAAAAACTGTTTTTT | TRBJ1-4 | TRBD1 | - | TRBV5-1
CASSALVQVVVDTQYF | TGCGCCAGCAGCGCACTAGTCCAAGTAGTTGTGGATACGCAGTATTTT | TRBJ2-3 | - | - | TRBV5-1
CASSLGQSGTGYTF | TGTGCCAGCAGCTTGGGACAGTCGGGCACGGGCTACACCTTC | TRBJ1-2 | TRBD1 | - | TRBV7-8
CASKAGWNLVYGYTF | TGTGCCAGTAAGGCAGGGTGGAACTTAGTTTATGGCTACACCTTC | TRBJ1-2 | - | - | TRBV19
CASSLGGSEQYF | TGCGCCAGCAGCTTGGGAGGAAGCGAGCAGTACTTC | TRBJ2-7 | - | - | TRBV5-1
CAISQEGEGPQHF | TGTGCCATCAGCCAAGAAGGTGAGGGGCCCCAGCATTTT | TRBJ1-5 | - | - | TRBV10-3
CASSILGTGDTGELFF | TGTGCCAGTAGTATCCTCGGGACAGGAGACACCGGGGAGCTGTTTTTT | TRBJ2-2 | TRBD1 | - | TRBV19
CASSERDRGNSPLHF | TGTGCCAGCAGCGAACGGGACAGGGGTAATTCACCCCTCCACTTT | TRBJ1-6 | TRBD1 | - | TRBV9
CASSRGGGDQPQHF | TGTGCCAGCAGCCGTGGAGGCGGCGATCAGCCCCAGCATTTT | TRBJ1-5 | - | - | TRBV4-2
CASSYSLPDRGGEAFF | TGTGCCAGCAGTTACTCACTTCCGGACAGGGGAGGAGAAGCTTTCTTT | TRBJ1-1 | TRBD1 | - | TRBV6-5
CASRRRTTYEQYF | TGTGCCAGCAGACGACGGACTACCTACGAGCAGTACTTC | TRBJ2-7 | - | - | TRBV3-1/TRBV3-2
CASSQGRVGAGYTF | TGCGCCAGCAGCCAAGGTCGAGTTGGGGCTGGCTACACCTTC | TRBJ1-2 | - | once | TRBV4-1
CAISDLNTEAFF | TGTGCCATCAGTGACTTGAACACTGAAGCTTTCTTT | TRBJ1-1 | - | - | TRBV10-3
CASSRDRVRDDSPLHF | TGTGCCAGCAGCAGAGACAGGGTCAGGGATGATTCACCCCTCCACTTT | TRBJ1-6 | - | - | TRBV21-1
CASGTTGVDGYTF | TGTGCCAGCGGCACGACAGGGGTCGATGGCTACACCTTC | TRBJ1-2 | TRBD1 | - | TRBV6-5
CASSAGQLETQYF | TGTGCCAGCAGTGCAGGACAGCTGGAGACCCAGTACTTC | TRBJ2-5 | - | - | TRBV27
CASSLAVSTDTQYF | TGTGCCAGCAGCTTGGCAGTGAGCACAGATACGCAGTATTTT | TRBJ2-3 | - | once | TRBV5-5
CASGLVPPNRVSYEQYF | TGTGCTAGTGGTTTGGTACCCCCCAACAGGGTTTCCTACGAGCAGTACTTC | TRBJ2-7 | - | - | TRBV12-5
CATDRGPNYGYTF | TGTGCCACAGACAGGGGTCCTAACTATGGCTACACCTTC | TRBJ1-2 | TRBD1 | - | TRBV6-5
CASRRDSADTQYF | TGTGCCAGCAGGCGGGATAGTGCAGATACGCAGTATTTT | TRBJ2-3 | - | - | TRBV7-9
CASSSLDRNYGYTF | TGTGCCAGCAGTTCCCTAGACAGGAATTATGGCTACACCTTC | TRBJ1-2 | - | - | TRBV6-5
CASSRPTGLQETQYF | TGTGCCAGCAGCAGACCGACAGGGCTTCAAGAGACCCAGTACTTC | TRBJ2-5 | TRBD1 | - | TRBV13